The clone carrying this T cell receptor (beta chain) was observed at least ten times. No antigen is known for it. Unique molecular identifiers were attached to individual cDNA molecules. TCRdb independently ran MiXCR on the 5' RACE reads; one entry per CDR3 protein. This sample yields under 30,000 distinct CDR3 sequences, of which roughly 4.5% are seen a single time; around 6% belongs to the top ten. The data belong to a study of early T cells in non-severe SARS-CoV-2 infection. About the research overall: Chains were not paired, and sequencing was done on bulk RNA from unsorted whole blood. Points from the study as a whole: A preference for anti-spike CD8 responses marked VDJdb matching, which missed private and CD4 specificities.

This CDR3 spans 13 amino acids. Germline-derived CDR1 and CDR2 are SEHNR and FQNEAQ (reference sequence). Between the trimmed V and J ends, which lost 11 bases and 5 bases, there was a span of 13 bases. The TCR originated in an adult who was a healthcare worker with PCR-confirmed SARS-CoV-2 infection or an uninfected control (not recorded which). This chain uses TRBV7-9 with TRBJ1-6; D gene ambiguous. Sample: whole blood. For the CDR3, the DNA is TGTGCCGGAAATCCTGGGGATAATTCACCCCTCCACTTT. Translated: CAGNPGDNSPLHF.